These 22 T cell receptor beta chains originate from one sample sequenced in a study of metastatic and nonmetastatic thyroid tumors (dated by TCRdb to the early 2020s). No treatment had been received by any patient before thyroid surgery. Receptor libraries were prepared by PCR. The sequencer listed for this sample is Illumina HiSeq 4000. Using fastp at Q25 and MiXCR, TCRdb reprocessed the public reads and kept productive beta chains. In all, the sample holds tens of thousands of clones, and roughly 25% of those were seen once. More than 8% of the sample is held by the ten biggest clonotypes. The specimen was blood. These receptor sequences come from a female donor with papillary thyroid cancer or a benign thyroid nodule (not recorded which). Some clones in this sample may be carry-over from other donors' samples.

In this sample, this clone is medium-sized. The CDR3 is CASSQTPGLAGYNEQFF. The CDR3 DNA follows: TGTGCCAGCAGTCAGACGCCGGGACTAGCGGGTTACAATGAGCAGTTCTTC. This chain joins TRBV6-5 and TRBJ2-1, with TRBD2 matching 12 bases. The V gene end was trimmed by 5 bases and the J gene end by 4 bases; junction bases not matched to a gene: 9. Germline CDR1 MNHEY, CDR2 SVGAGI. This CDR3 is 17 amino acids long.

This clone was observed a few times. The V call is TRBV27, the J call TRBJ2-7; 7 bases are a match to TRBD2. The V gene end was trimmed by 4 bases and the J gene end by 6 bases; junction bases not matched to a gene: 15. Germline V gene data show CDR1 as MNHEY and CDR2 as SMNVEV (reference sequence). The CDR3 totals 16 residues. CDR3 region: CASSSQRDPIGSEQYF. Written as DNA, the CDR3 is TGTGCCAGCAGTTCCCAGCGGGATCCGATCGGTTCCGAGCAGTACTTC.

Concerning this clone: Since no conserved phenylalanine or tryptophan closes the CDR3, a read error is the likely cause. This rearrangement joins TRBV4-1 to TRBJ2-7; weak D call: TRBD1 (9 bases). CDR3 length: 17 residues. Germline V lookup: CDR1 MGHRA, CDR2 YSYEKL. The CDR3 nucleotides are TGCGCCATCAGCAAGCGGGAGACCGGGACAGGGTACTACGAGCAGTACTGC. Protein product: CAISKRETGTGYYEQYC.

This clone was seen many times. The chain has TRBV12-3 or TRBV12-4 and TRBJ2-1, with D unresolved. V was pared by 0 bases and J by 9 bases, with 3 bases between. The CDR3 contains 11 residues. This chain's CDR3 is CASSLAGEQFF. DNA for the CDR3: TGTGCCAGCAGTTTAGCTGGTGAGCAGTTCTTC.

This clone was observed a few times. The CDR3 bases are TGCAGTGCTCCCACAGGCTCGACTAACTATGGCTACACCTTC. It translates to CSAPTGSTNYGYTF. V and J are TRBV20-1 and TRBJ1-2; possible D gene TRBD1, 5 bases. Deletions cut 5 bases from V and 0 bases from J, with 13 bases between. There are 14 residues in the CDR3. Germline V gives CDR1 DFQATT, CDR2 SNEGSKA (reference sequence).

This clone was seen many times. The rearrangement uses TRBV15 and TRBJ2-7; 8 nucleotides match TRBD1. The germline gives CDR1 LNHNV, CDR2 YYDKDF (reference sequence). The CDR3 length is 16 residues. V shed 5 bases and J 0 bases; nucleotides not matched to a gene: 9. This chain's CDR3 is CATSRGPGTGSYEQYF. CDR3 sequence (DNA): TGTGCCACCAGCCGAGGTCCCGGGACAGGCTCCTACGAGCAGTACTTC.

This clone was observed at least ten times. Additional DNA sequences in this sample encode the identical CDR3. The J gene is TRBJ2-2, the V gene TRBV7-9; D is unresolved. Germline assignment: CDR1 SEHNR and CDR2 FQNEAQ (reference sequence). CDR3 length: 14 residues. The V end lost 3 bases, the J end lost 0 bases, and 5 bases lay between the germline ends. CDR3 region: CASSFSTNTGELFF. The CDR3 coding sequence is TGTGCCAGCAGCTTCTCGACGAACACCGGGGAGCTGTTTTTT.

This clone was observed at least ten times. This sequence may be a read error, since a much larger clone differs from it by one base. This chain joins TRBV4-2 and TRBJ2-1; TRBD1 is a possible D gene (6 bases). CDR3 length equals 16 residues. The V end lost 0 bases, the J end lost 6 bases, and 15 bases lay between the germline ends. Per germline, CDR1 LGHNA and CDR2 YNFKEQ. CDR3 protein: CASSQEFAGRGNEQFF. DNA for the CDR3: TGTGCCAGCAGCCAAGAATTCGCGGGCAGGGGCAATGAGCAGTTCTTC.

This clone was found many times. CDR3 sequence: CASSETGTEAFF. DNA of the CDR3: TGTGCCAGCAGCGAGACCGGGACGGAAGCTTTCTTT. V and J are TRBV9 and TRBJ1-1; TRBD1 is a possible D gene (5 bases). CDR3 length equals 12 residues. CDR1 and CDR2 from the germline V gene are SGDLS and YYNGEE. V lost 3 bases, J lost 8 bases, and 11 bases lay in between. Supplemented by reference TRBV9 and TRBJ1-1, the full variable domain reads DSGVTQTPKHLITATGQRVTLRCSPRSGDLSVYWYQQSLDQGLQFLIQYYNGEERAKGNILERFSAQQFPDLHSELNLSSLELGDSALYFCASSETGTEAFFGQGTRLTVV.

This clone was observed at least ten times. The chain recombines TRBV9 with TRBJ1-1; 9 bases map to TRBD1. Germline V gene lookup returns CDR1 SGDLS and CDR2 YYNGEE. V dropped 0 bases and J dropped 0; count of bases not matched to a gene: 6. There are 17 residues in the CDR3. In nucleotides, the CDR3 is TGTGCCAGCAGCGTAGGATTTGGGGACAGGGTGAACACTGAAGCTTTCTTT. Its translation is CASSVGFGDRVNTEAFF.

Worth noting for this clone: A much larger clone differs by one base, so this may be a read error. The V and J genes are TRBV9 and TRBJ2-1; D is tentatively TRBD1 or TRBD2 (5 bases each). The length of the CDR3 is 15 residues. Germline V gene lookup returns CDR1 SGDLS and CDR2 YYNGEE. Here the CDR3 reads CASSSQGGGYNEQFF. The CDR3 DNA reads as TGTGCCAGCAGCTCCCAGGGTGGAGGCTACAACGAGCAGTTCTTC.

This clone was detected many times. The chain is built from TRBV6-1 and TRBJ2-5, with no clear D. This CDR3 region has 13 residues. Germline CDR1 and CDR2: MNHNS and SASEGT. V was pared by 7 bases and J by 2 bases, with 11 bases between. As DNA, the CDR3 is TGTGCCAGCACCAAAACAGAACAAGAGACCCAGTACTTC. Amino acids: CASTKTEQETQYF.

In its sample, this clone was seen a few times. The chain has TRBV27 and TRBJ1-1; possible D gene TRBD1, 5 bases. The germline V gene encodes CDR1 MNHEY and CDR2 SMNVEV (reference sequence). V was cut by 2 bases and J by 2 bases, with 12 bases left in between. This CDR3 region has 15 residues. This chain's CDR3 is CASSLLLTGNTEAFF. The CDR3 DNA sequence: TGTGCCAGCAGTTTACTATTAACAGGAAACACTGAAGCTTTCTTT.

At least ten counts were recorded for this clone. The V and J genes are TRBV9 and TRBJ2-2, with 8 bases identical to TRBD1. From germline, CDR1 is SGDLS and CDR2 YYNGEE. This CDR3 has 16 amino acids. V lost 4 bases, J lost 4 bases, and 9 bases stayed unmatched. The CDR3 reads CASSPSGQAGTGELFF. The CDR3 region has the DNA TGTGCCAGCAGCCCTTCGGGACAGGCCGGCACCGGGGAGCTGTTTTTT. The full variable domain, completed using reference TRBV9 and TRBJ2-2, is DSGVTQTPKHLITATGQRVTLRCSPRSGDLSVYWYQQSLDQGLQFLIQYYNGEERAKGNILERFSAQQFPDLHSELNLSSLELGDSALYFCASSPSGQAGTGELFFGEGSRLTVL.

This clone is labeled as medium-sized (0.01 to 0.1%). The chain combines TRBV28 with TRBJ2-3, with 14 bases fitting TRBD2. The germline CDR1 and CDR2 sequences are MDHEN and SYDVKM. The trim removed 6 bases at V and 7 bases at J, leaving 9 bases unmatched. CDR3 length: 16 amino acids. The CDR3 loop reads CASRFGGLAGDYTQYF. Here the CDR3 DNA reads TGTGCCAGCAGATTCGGGGGACTAGCGGGAGATTATACGCAGTATTTT.

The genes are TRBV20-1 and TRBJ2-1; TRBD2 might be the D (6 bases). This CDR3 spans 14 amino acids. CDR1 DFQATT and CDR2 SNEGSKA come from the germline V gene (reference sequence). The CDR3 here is CRPTGTPRYNEQFF. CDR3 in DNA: TGCAGACCAACCGGGACTCCAAGATACAATGAGCAGTTCTTC.

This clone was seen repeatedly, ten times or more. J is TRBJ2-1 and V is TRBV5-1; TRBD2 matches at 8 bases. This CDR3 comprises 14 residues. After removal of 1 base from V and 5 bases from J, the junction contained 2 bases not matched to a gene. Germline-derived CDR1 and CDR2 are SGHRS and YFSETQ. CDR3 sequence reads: CASSLQGLDNEQFF. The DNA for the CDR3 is TGCGCCAGCAGCTTGCAGGGACTAGACAATGAGCAGTTCTTC.

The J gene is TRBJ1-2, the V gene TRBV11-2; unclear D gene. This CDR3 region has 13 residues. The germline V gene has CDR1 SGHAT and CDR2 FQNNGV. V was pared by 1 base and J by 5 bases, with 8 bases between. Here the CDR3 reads CASSLGEVYGYTF. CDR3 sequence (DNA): TGTGCCAGCAGCTTAGGAGAGGTTTATGGCTACACCTTC.

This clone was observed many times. The CDR3 here is CAISEDRPLNTEAFF. DNA for the CDR3: TGTGCCATCAGTGAGGACAGACCATTGAACACTGAAGCTTTCTTT. The V gene is TRBV10-3, the J gene TRBJ1-1, with a tentative D call TRBD1 (5 bases). Germline values: CDR1 ENHRY, CDR2 SYGVKD. The germline V and J ends were trimmed by 2 bases and 0 bases, with 10 bases remaining between them. The CDR3 length is 15 residues.

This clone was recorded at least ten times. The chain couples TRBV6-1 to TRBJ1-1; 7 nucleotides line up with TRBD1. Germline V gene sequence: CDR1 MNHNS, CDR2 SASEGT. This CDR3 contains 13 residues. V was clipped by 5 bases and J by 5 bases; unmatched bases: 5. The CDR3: CASSYSGGTEAFF. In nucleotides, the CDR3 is TGTGCCAGCAGTTATTCAGGGGGGACTGAAGCTTTCTTT.

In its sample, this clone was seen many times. CDR3 amino acids: CASSQGLPNEQFF. CDR3 in DNA: TGTGCCAGCAGCCAAGGACTACCTAATGAGCAGTTCTTC. The gene calls are TRBV3-1 and TRBJ2-1; a possible D gene is TRBD2 (5 bases). The CDR3 length is 13 residues. Trimming stripped 1 base from V and 7 bases from J, with 8 bases between. Germline CDR1 is LGHDT and CDR2 is YNNKEL (reference sequence).

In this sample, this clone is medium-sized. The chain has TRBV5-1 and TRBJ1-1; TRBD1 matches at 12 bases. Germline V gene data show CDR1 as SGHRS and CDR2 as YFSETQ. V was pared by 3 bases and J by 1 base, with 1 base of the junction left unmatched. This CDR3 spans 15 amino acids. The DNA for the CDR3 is TGCGCCAGCAGCTCGGGACAGGGGGCGAACACTGAAGCTTTCTTT. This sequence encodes CASSSGQGANTEAFF.